The 22 T cell receptor beta chains listed next were all sequenced from one sample in a study of T cells in Graves' hyperthyroidism and ophthalmopathy. The CDR3 regions of TCR beta were amplified from RNA transcripts. The HTBI primer set served for first-round RT-PCR of the TCR CDR3. MiXCR, applied by TCRdb to the multiplex PCR reads, yields one record per CDR3 protein. The table includes around 690,000 distinct CDR3 sequences, about 20% detected once. Sequenced sample: blood. The receptor source for this set is a man aged 25 to 45 with Graves' ophthalmopathy.

This clonotype was detected only a few times. The chain is built from TRBV4-1 and TRBJ1-2, with a weak D call TRBD1 (6 bases). CDR3 length equals 16 residues. Trimming removed 0 bases from V and 2 bases from J, with 13 bases in between. Germline V lookup: CDR1 MGHRA, CDR2 YSYEKL. DNA for the CDR3: TGCGCCAGCAGCCAAGATCCCCTCGACAGGAACTATGGCTACACCTTC. It encodes CASSQDPLDRNYGYTF.

J is TRBJ1-1 and V is TRBV19; 7 bases are shared with TRBD1. Germline values: CDR1 LNHDA, CDR2 SQIVND (reference sequence). The CDR3 extends over 14 amino acids. V gave up 6 bases and J gave up 4 bases; unmatched junction bases: 8. CDR3 DNA sequence: TGTGCCAGTAGAGATACAGGGGAGATCACTGAAGCTTTCTTT. It translates to CASRDTGEITEAFF.

In this sample, this clonotype turned up many times. V gene TRBV11-2 combines with J gene TRBJ2-1; possible D gene TRBD1, 6 bases. Germline CDR1 and CDR2: SGHAT and FQNNGV. This CDR3 has 16 amino acids. The V end lost 5 bases, the J end lost 4 bases, and 18 bases lay between the germline ends. The DNA for the CDR3 is TGTGCCAGCAGCACCCTTGAGGGGGAACATTACAATGAGCAGTTCTTC. It encodes CASSTLEGEHYNEQFF.

This clonotype appeared a few times. The genes are TRBV20-1 and TRBJ2-1; TRBD2 matches 9 bases. V shed 1 base and J 4 bases; nucleotides not matched to a gene: 2. The germline V gene encodes CDR1 DFQATT and CDR2 SNEGSKA (reference sequence). The CDR3 runs 14 residues. The CDR3 DNA is TGCAGTGCTAGAGCTAGCGGGATTTACAATGAGCAGTTCTTC. Amino acid sequence: CSARASGIYNEQFF.

The table lists this clonotype with a few counts. The V gene is TRBV7-8, the J gene TRBJ2-1; TRBD2 is a possible D gene (7 bases). The ends were cut back, 3 bases at V and 5 bases at J, with 14 bases in the middle. CDR1 is SGHVS, CDR2 FQNEAQ, per germline. The length of the CDR3 is 15 residues. The CDR3 loop reads CASSLLRGGDNEQFF. CDR3 sequence (DNA): TGTGCCAGCAGCTTGTTAAGAGGGGGGGACAATGAGCAGTTCTTC. The whole variable domain, filled in from reference TRBV7-8 and TRBJ2-1, reads GAGVSQSPRYKVAKRGQDVALRCDPISGHVSLFWYQQALGQGPEFLTYFQNEAQLDKSGLPSDRFFAERPEGSVSTLKIQRTQQEDSAVYLCASSLLRGGDNEQFFGPGTRLTVL.

This clonotype showed up many times. The chain uses TRBV7-2 and TRBJ2-1; the D gene is possibly TRBD1 (6 bases). There are 14 residues in the CDR3. Germline V gene lookup returns CDR1 SGHTA and CDR2 FQGNSA. Between the trimmed V and J ends, which lost 6 bases and 7 bases, there was a span of 16 bases. The CDR3 DNA reads TGTGCCAGCAGTAAACGGTCAGGGGTTAATGAGCAGTTCTTC. It encodes CASSKRSGVNEQFF.

This sequence joins TRBV9 and TRBJ2-5, with D tentatively TRBD2 (5 bases). Per the germline V gene, CDR1 is SGDLS and CDR2 is YYNGEE. This CDR3 comprises 13 residues. The V and J ends lost 0 bases and 11 bases respectively, with 14 bases between them. CDR3 DNA sequence: TGTGCCAGCAGCGTAGAGGGAGACTCAAGTCAGTACTTC. It yields the protein CASSVEGDSSQYF. Combining the CDR3 with reference TRBV9 and TRBJ2-5 gives the whole variable domain DSGVTQTPKHLITATGQRVTLRCSPRSGDLSVYWYQQSLDQGLQFLIQYYNGEERAKGNILERFSAQQFPDLHSELNLSSLELGDSALYFCASSVEGDSSQYFGPGTRLLVL.

This rearrangement joins TRBV12-3 or TRBV12-4 to TRBJ2-7; 8 positions agree with TRBD1. This CDR3 is built from 15 residues. The J segment lost 4 bases and the V segment lost 6 bases, leaving 11 bases of the junction unmatched. The CDR3 loop reads CASRNSGTGGYEQYF. CDR3 in DNA: TGTGCCAGCAGAAACTCCGGGACAGGCGGGTACGAGCAGTACTTC.

The chain combines TRBV28 with TRBJ1-1; the D is unclear. The germline V gene encodes CDR1 MDHEN and CDR2 SYDVKM. V was pared by 5 bases and J by 4 bases, with 11 bases between. The CDR3 contains 13 residues. CDR3 DNA: TGTGCCAGCAGTCCCCGACCGGGCACTGAAGCTTTCTTT. Protein sequence: CASSPRPGTEAFF.

This clonotype turned up a few times. The genes are TRBV20-1 and TRBJ2-1; 7 bases fit TRBD2. V shed 5 bases and J 4 bases; nucleotides not matched to a gene: 8. The CDR3 spans 14 residues. Germline CDR1 and CDR2: DFQATT and SNEGSKA (reference sequence). The CDR3: CSASEAGVYNEQFF. CDR3 nucleotides: TGCAGTGCTTCGGAGGCGGGAGTGTACAATGAGCAGTTCTTC.

This clonotype was seen repeatedly, ten times or more. The V and J genes are TRBV28 and TRBJ1-4; TRBD1 agrees at 8 bases. This CDR3 spans 16 amino acids. V lost 4 bases, J lost 0 bases, and 4 bases stayed unmatched. Germline V gene data show CDR1 as MDHEN and CDR2 as SYDVKM. In DNA, the CDR3 is TGTGCCAGCAGTTGGGACAGGTTGGCAACTAATGAAAAACTGTTTTTT. It translates to CASSWDRLATNEKLFF.

A few counts support this clonotype. A much larger clone differs by one base, so this may be a read error. This chain uses TRBV6-1 with TRBJ1-1, with 8 bases lining up with TRBD1. The CDR3 contains 14 residues. The junction had 3 bases not matched to a gene; V was cut back by 6 bases and J by 0 bases. The germline gives CDR1 MNHNS, CDR2 SASEGT. Written as DNA, the CDR3 is TGTGCCAGCAGAACGGACAGGGTGAACACTGAAGCTTTCTTT. It codes for CASRTDRVNTEAFF.

Only a few counts were recorded for this clonotype. The CDR3 DNA sequence: TGTGCCTCCCGCCTCACCGGCGGAATGGGCCTCGAGCAGTACTTC. Its translation is CASRLTGGMGLEQYF. The chain employs TRBV27 and TRBJ2-7; D call uncertain. V dropped 11 bases and J dropped 6 bases, with 26 bases sitting between them. Germline V gene data show CDR1 as MNHEY and CDR2 as SMNVEV (reference sequence). This CDR3 spans 15 amino acids.

The chain employs TRBV4-1 and TRBJ1-1, with D unresolved. The CDR3 is made up of 15 amino acids. Looked up from germline, CDR1 is MGHRA and CDR2 is YSYEKL. Trimming shortened V by 4 bases and J by 3 bases, and 15 bases separated the two germline ends. CDR3 coding DNA: TGCGCCAGCAGCCTTTTCATCCCGGGTTACACTGAAGCTTTCTTT. Protein sequence: CASSLFIPGYTEAFF.

The chain couples TRBV28 to TRBJ2-1; D not certain. The germline CDR1 and CDR2 sequences are MDHEN and SYDVKM. The V end lost 3 bases, the J end lost 0 bases, and 9 bases lay between the germline ends. The CDR3 has 15 residues. CDR3 protein: CASSFWHSSYNEQFF. For the CDR3, the DNA is TGTGCCAGCAGTTTTTGGCACAGCTCCTACAATGAGCAGTTCTTC. Looking up the rest from reference TRBV28 and TRBJ2-1 gives the full variable domain: DVKVTQSSRYLVKRTGEKVFLECVQDMDHENMFWYRQDPGLGLRLIYFSYDVKMKEKGDIPEGYSVSREKKERFSLILESASTNQTSMYLCASSFWHSSYNEQFFGPGTRLTVL.

This clonotype has more than one count but fewer than ten. This sequence joins TRBV15 and TRBJ1-5; D is ambiguous. Germline V gene data show CDR1 as LNHNV and CDR2 as YYDKDF (reference sequence). Between the trimmed V and J ends, which lost 5 bases and 4 bases, there was a span of 15 bases. The CDR3 is made up of 15 amino acids. In DNA, the CDR3 is TGTGCCACCAGCTTCGCGTCAGCCTCAAATCAGCCCCAGCATTTT. Translation gives CATSFASASNQPQHF.

This clonotype has ten or more counts. This chain uses TRBV28 with TRBJ1-1; D may be TRBD1 (5 bases). Germline CDR1 reads MDHEN; CDR2 reads SYDVKM. The germline V and J ends were trimmed by 8 bases and 3 bases, with 19 bases remaining between them. The CDR3 is made up of 15 amino acids. CDR3: CASGLERGGDTEAFF. CDR3 bases: TGTGCCAGCGGACTAGAGAGGGGAGGGGACACTGAAGCTTTCTTT.

V usage is TRBV10-3 and J usage is TRBJ1-6, with a weak D call TRBD1 (6 bases). Germline V gene sequence: CDR1 ENHRY, CDR2 SYGVKD. The CDR3 loop spans 14 amino acids. V lost 4 bases and J lost 10, with 14 bases in between. The CDR3 reads CAISVGRGDSPLHF. The DNA of the CDR3 is TGTGCCATCAGTGTGGGCAGGGGCGACTCACCCCTCCACTTT.

The sample holds a few counts of this clonotype. Here the CDR3 reads CSARASGESYNEQFF. CDR3 bases: TGCAGTGCTAGGGCCAGCGGGGAATCCTACAATGAGCAGTTCTTC. V is TRBV20-1 and J is TRBJ2-1; TRBD2 agrees at 7 bases. Germline CDR1 reads DFQATT; CDR2 reads SNEGSKA (reference sequence). The CDR3 extends over 15 amino acids. Germline trimming cut 3 bases from V and 1 base from J; bases unmatched to any gene: 6.

At least ten counts were recorded for this clonotype. The CDR3 is CSAPGGSTTIYEQYF. DNA of the CDR3: TGCAGTGCACCAGGGGGGTCAACTACCATCTACGAGCAGTACTTC. The chain uses TRBV20-1 and TRBJ2-7; tentatively, D is TRBD1 (7 bases). CDR3 size: 15 residues. With 6 bases removed from V and 3 bases from J, the gap between germline ends came to 21 bases. Germline loops: CDR1 DFQATT, CDR2 SNEGSKA (reference sequence).

In regard to this clonotype: The junction differs from germline at one of its ends, possibly a read error. CDR3 coding DNA: TGTGCCAGCAGTCCTAGCGGCCCCTACGAGCAGTGCTTC. Translating it yields CASSPSGPYEQCF. The chain uses TRBV6-2 or TRBV6-3 and TRBJ2-7; TRBD2 matches 7 bases. The CDR3 extends over 13 amino acids. Germline values: CDR1 MNHEY, CDR2 SVGEGT.

This clonotype was detected a few times. The rearrangement joins TRBV7-9 to TRBJ2-7; D perhaps matches TRBD1 (6 bases). Trimming took off 4 bases at V and 4 bases at J, with 14 bases between the two ends. The germline gives CDR1 SEHNR, CDR2 FQNEAQ (reference sequence). The CDR3 consists of 14 residues. The CDR3 protein is CASSWDTPGYEQYF. As DNA, the CDR3 is TGTGCCAGCAGCTGGGACACCCCGGGTTACGAGCAGTACTTC.